A single sample is the source of the 26 T cell receptor beta chains below, sequenced in a study of shared clonotypes between healthy human individuals. Here immunoSEQ multiplex PCR was the method, and the copy in TCRdb shows in-frame clones only, minus some. The sample holds approximately 840,000 clones; 96% are singletons and the top ten take less than 0.25%. Naive-designated CD8 cells lacked CD45RO, were positively enriched for CCR7, and omitted terminally differentiated effector memory CD45RA+ cells. The sequencing input was naive CD8+ T cells sorted from blood. The receptors here all came from a man under 40 in good health.

The chain carries TRBV30 and TRBJ2-7, with a weak D call TRBD2 (6 bases). This CDR3 is 13 amino acids long. Germline loops: CDR1 GTSNPN, CDR2 SVGIG (reference sequence). V was cut by 3 bases and J by 5 bases, with 14 bases left in between. The CDR3 spells CAWRLGLGDEQYF. The CDR3 DNA sequence: TGTGCCTGGAGGTTGGGACTGGGCGACGAGCAGTACTTC.

This rearrangement joins TRBV13 to TRBJ2-7; D might be TRBD1 or TRBD2, each matching 6 bases. V was pared by 8 bases and J by 2 bases, with 22 bases between. Germline V lookup: CDR1 PRHDT, CDR2 FYEKMQ (reference sequence). The CDR3 is made up of 16 amino acids. In nucleotides, the CDR3 is TGTGCCAGCCGCCTTAAGGGGGGTCTAGATCCCTACGAGCAGTACTTC. It yields the protein CASRLKGGLDPYEQYF. Full variable domain (rest looked up from reference TRBV13 and TRBJ2-7): AAGVIQSPRHLIKEKRETATLKCYPIPRHDTVYWYQQGPGQDPQFLISFYEKMQSDKGSIPDRFSAQQFSDYHSELNMSSLELGDSALYFCASRLKGGLDPYEQYFGPGTRLTVT.

The chain recombines TRBV5-1 with TRBJ2-1; unclear D gene. This CDR3 has 14 residues. Germline V lookup: CDR1 SGHRS, CDR2 YFSETQ. V gave up 7 bases and J gave up 7 bases, with 18 bases separating them. CDR3 region: CASGDVGLVNEQFF. The CDR3 DNA is TGCGCCAGCGGAGACGTAGGATTGGTGAATGAGCAGTTCTTC.

The V and J genes are TRBV27 and TRBJ1-5; D call uncertain. Germline-derived CDR1 and CDR2 are MNHEY and SMNVEV (reference sequence). CDR3 length: 14 residues. The V end was cut by 9 bases, the J end by 5 bases, with 17 bases between. The CDR3 here is CASHPHGVDQPQHF. In DNA, the CDR3 is TGTGCCAGTCACCCCCATGGGGTTGATCAGCCCCAGCATTTT.

CDR3 loop: CASSDGAHPFGAEAFF. CDR3 coding DNA: TGTGCCAGCAGTGACGGGGCCCACCCTTTCGGCGCTGAAGCTTTCTTT. V is TRBV5-4 and J is TRBJ1-1; D may be TRBD1 (5 bases). The V gene's germline CDR1 is SGHNT and CDR2 YYREEE (reference sequence). The CDR3 has 16 amino acids. Trimming removed 5 bases at V and 6 bases at J, with 23 bases between.

V gene TRBV21-1 combines with J gene TRBJ2-7; the table's D call TRBD2 went unverified against the DNA. TRBV21-1 is assigned pseudogene status. This CDR3 region has 14 residues. The CDR3: CASSKLEESYEQYF. CDR3 nucleotides: TGTGCCAGCAGCAAACTGGAGGAATCCTACGAGCAGTACTTC.

This chain joins TRBV4-1 and TRBJ2-2; 7 bases match TRBD2. V shed 3 bases and J 2 bases; nucleotides not matched to a gene: 6. CDR1 is MGHRA and CDR2 is YSYEKL in the germline V gene. This CDR3 has 16 amino acids. CDR3 region: CASSQTGTINTGELFF. As DNA, the CDR3 is TGCGCCAGCAGCCAGACCGGGACTATTAACACCGGGGAGCTGTTTTTT.

CDR3: CASTPLGPHEQYF. The CDR3 DNA is TGTGCCAGCACCCCCCTGGGGCCCCACGAGCAGTACTTC. The J gene is TRBJ2-7, the V gene TRBV7-9; D possibly corresponds to TRBD1 (5 bases). V shed 7 bases and J shed 5 bases, with 15 bases lying between them. The V gene's germline CDR1 is SEHNR and CDR2 FQNEAQ (reference sequence). The length of the CDR3 is 13 residues.

The chain uses TRBV9 and TRBJ2-1; 13 nucleotides line up with TRBD2. The V segment lost 4 bases and the J segment 8 bases; nucleotides outside the gene matches: 9. The CDR3 contains 16 residues. From germline, CDR1 is SGDLS and CDR2 YYNGEE. The CDR3 DNA sequence: TGTGCCAGCAGCAAGGAGGGACTAGCGGGAACCGATGAGCAGTTCTTC. It translates to CASSKEGLAGTDEQFF.

The rearrangement joins TRBV6-1 to TRBJ2-1, with 12 bases matching TRBD2. CDR3 length: 15 amino acids. Per the germline V gene, CDR1 is MNHNS and CDR2 is SASEGT. V dropped 10 bases and J dropped 0; count of bases not matched to a gene: 4. The CDR3 loop reads CATQTSGSSYNEQFF. The CDR3 DNA reads as TGTGCCACCCAGACTAGCGGGAGCTCCTACAATGAGCAGTTCTTC.

V is TRBV5-1 and J is TRBJ2-3; D might be TRBD2 (7 bases). Germline V gene lookup returns CDR1 SGHRS and CDR2 YFSETQ. The CDR3 consists of 17 residues. V was clipped by 4 bases and J by 0 bases, with 18 bases between them. The CDR3: CASSAWGGGVSTDTQYF. For the CDR3, the DNA is TGCGCCAGCAGCGCCTGGGGGGGCGGAGTGAGCACAGATACGCAGTATTTT. Drawing the rest from reference TRBV5-1 and TRBJ2-3, the complete variable domain is KAGVTQTPRYLIKTRGQQVTLSCSPISGHRSVSWYQQTPGQGLQFLFEYFSETQRNKGNFPGRFSGRQFSNSRSEMNVSTLELGDSALYLCASSAWGGGVSTDTQYFGPGTRLTVL.

The rearrangement joins TRBV9 to TRBJ2-2; TRBD2 agrees at 8 bases. The CDR3 runs 15 residues. Trimming cost V 2 bases and J 4 bases; bases outside gene matches: 4. Germline V gene lookup returns CDR1 SGDLS and CDR2 YYNGEE. In DNA, the CDR3 is TGTGCCAGCAGCGTGTCGGGAGGGTCCACCGGGGAGCTGTTTTTT. Its protein is CASSVSGGSTGELFF.

The rearrangement links TRBV30 to TRBJ2-7; unclear D gene. Per the germline V gene, CDR1 is GTSNPN and CDR2 is SVGIG (reference sequence). V shed 5 bases and J shed 2 bases, with 10 bases lying between them. The CDR3 is 12 amino acids. The CDR3 DNA is TGTGCCTGGGGCGACGAGGCCTACGAGCAGTACTTC. This sequence encodes CAWGDEAYEQYF.

V gene TRBV28 combines with J gene TRBJ1-5, with D possibly being TRBD1 (5 bases). Trimming took 2 bases from V and 2 from J, leaving 10 bases between them. The CDR3 covers 15 residues. CDR1 is MDHEN, CDR2 SYDVKM, per germline. The CDR3 is CASSLRGVGNQPQHF. CDR3 DNA: TGTGCCAGCAGTTTACGAGGGGTCGGCAATCAGCCCCAGCATTTT.

The chain carries TRBV28 and TRBJ2-3; 12 nucleotides match TRBD2. Germline-derived CDR1 and CDR2 are MDHEN and SYDVKM. V shed 3 bases and J 2 bases; nucleotides not matched to a gene: 3. CDR3 length: 16 residues. CDR3 nucleotides: TGTGCCAGCAGTTTCCTAGCGGGAGGGCTCACAGATACGCAGTATTTT. Amino acid sequence: CASSFLAGGLTDTQYF. The full variable domain, rest sourced from reference TRBV28 and TRBJ2-3, is DVKVTQSSRYLVKRTGEKVFLECVQDMDHENMFWYRQDPGLGLRLIYFSYDVKMKEKGDIPEGYSVSREKKERFSLILESASTNQTSMYLCASSFLAGGLTDTQYFGPGTRLTVL.

The chain has TRBV23-1 and TRBJ2-6; D not resolved. TRBV23-1 counts as an open reading frame of uncertain function. This CDR3 comprises 18 residues. Between the trimmed V and J ends, which lost 5 bases and 5 bases, there was a span of 22 bases. CDR3 bases: TGCGCCAGCAGTAGCCGAAGTACGCAACAAAGTCGGGCCAACGTCCTGACTTTC. Its translation is CASSSRSTQQSRANVLTF.

In DNA form, the CDR3 reads TGCAGCGTTGAAGATTTCGAGACTAGGGAATGGGAGACCCAGTACTTC. It specifies CSVEDFETREWETQYF. The chain couples TRBV29-1 to TRBJ2-5; D is possibly TRBD2 (6 bases). Trimming shortened V by 0 bases and J by 5 bases, and 19 bases separated the two germline ends. Germline V gene lookup returns CDR1 SQVTM and CDR2 ANQGSEA. The CDR3 loop spans 16 amino acids.

This chain links TRBV10-3 with TRBJ2-5, with 9 nucleotides matching TRBD2. The J segment lost 4 bases and the V segment lost 6 bases, leaving 6 bases of the junction unmatched. Germline V CDR1 and CDR2: ENHRY, SYGVKD. The CDR3 totals 14 residues. CDR3 loop: CAIRGGRAPETQYF. The CDR3 DNA sequence: TGTGCCATCAGGGGCGGGAGGGCCCCAGAGACCCAGTACTTC.

This sequence joins TRBV11-2 and TRBJ2-2, with 8 bases fitting TRBD2. Germline loops: CDR1 SGHAT, CDR2 FQNNGV. CDR3 length: 18 residues. The ends lost 3 bases at V and 4 bases at J; junction bases unmatched: 13. The CDR3 reads CASSFPSGGGRSTGELFF. CDR3 nucleotides: TGTGCCAGCAGCTTCCCCAGCGGAGGCGGGAGGTCCACCGGGGAGCTGTTTTTT.

The rearrangement uses TRBV27 and TRBJ2-7; D gene ambiguous. Germline V gene sequence: CDR1 MNHEY, CDR2 SMNVEV (reference sequence). CDR3 length: 12 residues. V dropped 3 bases and J dropped 6 bases, with 9 bases sitting between them. Here the CDR3 DNA reads TGTGCCAGCAGTTTTAGGGCCGGCGAGCAGTACTTC. It yields the protein CASSFRAGEQYF.

V and J are TRBV11-2 and TRBJ2-5; the D gene is possibly TRBD2 (6 bases). Trimming stripped 1 base from V and 1 base from J, with 7 bases between. The CDR3 runs 14 residues. The V gene's germline CDR1 is SGHAT and CDR2 FQNNGV. Here the CDR3 DNA reads TGTGCCAGCAGCTTAGGGGACTTCCAAGAGACCCAGTACTTC. This codes for CASSLGDFQETQYF.

This rearrangement joins TRBV10-2 to TRBJ1-1; D is undetermined. CDR3 size: 12 residues. The germline V gene encodes CDR1 WSHSY and CDR2 SAAADI. V was cut by 2 bases and J by 4 bases, with 5 bases left in between. CDR3 amino acids: CASSERGTEAFF. The CDR3 DNA follows: TGCGCCAGCAGTGAGCGGGGCACTGAAGCTTTCTTT.

J is TRBJ2-6 and V is TRBV15, with D maybe TRBD1 (5 bases). The CDR3 has 14 residues. Trimming took off 6 bases at V and 0 bases at J, with 6 bases between the two ends. Germline loops: CDR1 LNHNV, CDR2 YYDKDF (reference sequence). CDR3: CATRGASGANVLTF. Here the CDR3 DNA reads TGTGCCACCAGAGGGGCCTCTGGGGCCAACGTCCTGACTTTC.

The chain carries TRBV27 and TRBJ1-2; no firm D call. The CDR3 has 14 residues. V lost 8 bases, J lost 8 bases, and 21 bases lay in between. The V gene's germline CDR1 is MNHEY and CDR2 SMNVEV (reference sequence). CDR3 loop: CASSPNRAREGYTF. The CDR3 nucleotides are TGTGCCAGCTCCCCAAACCGGGCCCGGGAGGGCTACACCTTC.

The chain has TRBV7-6 and TRBJ1-4; D is possibly TRBD1 (5 bases). CDR3 length: 15 amino acids. Trimming removed 4 bases from V and 4 bases from J, with 13 bases in between. The germline V gene encodes CDR1 SGHVS and CDR2 FNYEAQ. CDR3 loop: CASSSTENYNEKLFF. The DNA of the CDR3 is TGTGCCAGCAGCTCGACAGAGAATTATAATGAAAAACTGTTTTTT.

This clone was found once. J is TRBJ2-3 and V is TRBV10-1, with 8 bases fitting TRBD2. CDR3 length: 18 amino acids. In germline, CDR1 is WNHNN, CDR2 SYGVQD (reference sequence). V was pared by 0 bases and J by 0 bases, with 8 bases of the junction left unmatched. CDR3 nucleotide sequence: TGCGCCAGCAGTGAGTCGATTTTCAGCGGGGGAAGCACAGATACGCAGTATTTT. Protein sequence: CASSESIFSGGSTDTQYF.